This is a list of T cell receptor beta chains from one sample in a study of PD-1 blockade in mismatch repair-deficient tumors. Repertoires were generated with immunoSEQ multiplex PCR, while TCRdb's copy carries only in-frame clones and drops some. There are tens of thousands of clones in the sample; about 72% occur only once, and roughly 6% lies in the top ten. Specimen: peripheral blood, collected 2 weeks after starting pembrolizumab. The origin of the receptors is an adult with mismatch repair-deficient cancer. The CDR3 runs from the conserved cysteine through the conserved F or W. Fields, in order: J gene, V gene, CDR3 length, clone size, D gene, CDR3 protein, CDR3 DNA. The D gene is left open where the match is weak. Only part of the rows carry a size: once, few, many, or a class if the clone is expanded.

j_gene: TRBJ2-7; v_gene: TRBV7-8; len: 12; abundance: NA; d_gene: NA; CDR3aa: CASSPQDYEQYF; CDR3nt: TGTGCCAGCAGCCCTCAAGACTACGAGCAGTACTTC
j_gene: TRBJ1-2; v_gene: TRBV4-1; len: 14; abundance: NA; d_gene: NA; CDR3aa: CASSLPDSYYGYTF; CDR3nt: TGCGCCAGCAGCCTTCCGGACAGCTACTATGGCTACACCTTC
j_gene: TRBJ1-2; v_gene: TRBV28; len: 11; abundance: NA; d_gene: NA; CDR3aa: CASSSAGSNTF; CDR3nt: TGTGCCAGCAGTTCAGCCGGGAGCAACACCTTC
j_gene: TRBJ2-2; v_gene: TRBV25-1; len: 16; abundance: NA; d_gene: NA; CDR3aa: CASSEAGSGNTGELFF; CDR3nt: TGTGCCAGCAGTGAAGCGGGATCAGGGAACACCGGGGAGCTGTTTTTT
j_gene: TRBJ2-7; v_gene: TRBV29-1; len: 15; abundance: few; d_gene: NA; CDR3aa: CSVQLTGARGYEQYF; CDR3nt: TGCAGCGTACAACTAACGGGGGCAAGAGGATACGAGCAGTACTTC
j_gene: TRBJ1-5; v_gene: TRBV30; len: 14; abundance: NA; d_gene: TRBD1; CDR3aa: CAWSVTGGNQPQHF; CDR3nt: TGTGCCTGGAGTGTGACAGGGGGTAATCAGCCCCAGCATTTT
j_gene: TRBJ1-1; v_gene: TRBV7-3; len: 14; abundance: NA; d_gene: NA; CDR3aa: CASSLGRGNTEAFF; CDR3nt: TGTGCCAGCAGCTTGGGCAGGGGAAACACTGAAGCTTTCTTT
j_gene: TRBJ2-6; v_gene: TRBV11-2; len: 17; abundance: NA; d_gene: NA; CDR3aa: CASSLRGAVSGANVLTF; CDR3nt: TGTGCCAGCAGCTTAAGGGGCGCCGTCTCTGGGGCCAACGTCCTGACTTTC
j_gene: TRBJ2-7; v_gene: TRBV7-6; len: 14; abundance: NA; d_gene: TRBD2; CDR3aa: CASSFRTSGYEQYF; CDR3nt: TGTGCCAGCAGCTTCCGGACTAGCGGCTACGAGCAGTACTTC
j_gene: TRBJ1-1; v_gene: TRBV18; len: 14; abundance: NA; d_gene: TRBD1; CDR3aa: CASSRQGGNTEAFF; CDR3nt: TGTGCCAGCTCACGACAGGGGGGAAACACTGAAGCTTTCTTT
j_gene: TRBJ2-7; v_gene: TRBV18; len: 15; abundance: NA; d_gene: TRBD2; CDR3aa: CASSPPLLAGHEQYF; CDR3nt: TGTGCCAGCTCACCACCGTTACTAGCGGGACACGAGCAGTACTTC
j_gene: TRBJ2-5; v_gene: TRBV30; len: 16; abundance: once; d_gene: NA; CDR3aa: CAWSVLKRDALETQYF; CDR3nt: TGTGCCTGGAGTGTACTTAAGAGGGATGCTCTGGAGACCCAGTACTTC
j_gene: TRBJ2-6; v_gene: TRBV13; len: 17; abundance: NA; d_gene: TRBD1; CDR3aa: CASSARDRSSGANVLTF; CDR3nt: TGTGCCAGCAGCGCCCGGGACAGGAGCTCTGGGGCCAACGTCCTGACTTTC
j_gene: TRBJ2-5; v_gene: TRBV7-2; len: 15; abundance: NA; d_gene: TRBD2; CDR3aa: CASSLALAGVETQYF; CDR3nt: TGTGCCAGCAGCTTAGCGCTAGCGGGAGTAGAGACCCAGTACTTC
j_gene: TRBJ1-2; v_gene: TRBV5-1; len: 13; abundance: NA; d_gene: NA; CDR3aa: CASSLAFGAGYTF; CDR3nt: TGCGCCAGCAGCTTGGCTTTTGGGGCTGGCTACACCTTC
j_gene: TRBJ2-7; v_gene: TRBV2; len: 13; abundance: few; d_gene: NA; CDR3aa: CASSEQIGYEQYF; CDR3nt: TGTGCCAGCAGTGAACAAATCGGCTACGAGCAGTACTTC
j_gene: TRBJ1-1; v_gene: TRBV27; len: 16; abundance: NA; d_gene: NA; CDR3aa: CASSLSYWGSNTEAFF; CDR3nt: TGTGCCAGCAGCTTGAGTTACTGGGGCTCGAACACTGAAGCTTTCTTT
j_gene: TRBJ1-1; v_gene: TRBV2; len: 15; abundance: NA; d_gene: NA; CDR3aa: CASRPGGLGNTEAFF; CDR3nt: TGTGCCAGCAGGCCCGGAGGGTTAGGAAACACTGAAGCTTTCTTT
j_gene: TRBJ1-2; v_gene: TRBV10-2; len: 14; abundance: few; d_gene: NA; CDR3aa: CASSETDVVYGYTF; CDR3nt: TGCGCCAGCAGTGAGACCGACGTAGTCTATGGCTACACCTTC
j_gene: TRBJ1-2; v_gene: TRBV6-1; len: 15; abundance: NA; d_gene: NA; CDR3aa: CASSDISGGDYGYTF; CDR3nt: TGTGCCAGCAGTGACATTTCGGGAGGGGACTATGGCTACACCTTC
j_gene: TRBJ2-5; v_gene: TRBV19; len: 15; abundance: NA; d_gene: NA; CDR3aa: CASSPPGTRKATQYF; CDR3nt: TGTGCCAGTAGTCCGCCCGGGACACGAAAAGCGACCCAGTACTTC
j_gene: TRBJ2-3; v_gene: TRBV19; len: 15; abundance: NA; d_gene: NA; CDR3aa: CASMGVSGYTDTQYF; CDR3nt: TGTGCCAGCATGGGGGTTTCGGGGTACACAGATACGCAGTATTTT
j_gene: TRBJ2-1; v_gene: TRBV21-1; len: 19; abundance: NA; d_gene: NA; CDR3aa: CASSKEPTGLAGGPNEQFF; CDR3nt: TGTGCCAGCAGCAAAGAACCTACGGGACTAGCGGGAGGCCCCAATGAGCAGTTCTTC
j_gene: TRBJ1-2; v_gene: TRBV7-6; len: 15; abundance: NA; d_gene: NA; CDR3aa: CASSLEEVTVGGYTF; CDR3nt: TGTGCCAGCAGCTTAGAAGAGGTGACAGTGGGTGGCTACACCTTC
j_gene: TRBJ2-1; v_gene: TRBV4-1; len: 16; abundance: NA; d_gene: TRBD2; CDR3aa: CASSQIKLAGRDEQFF; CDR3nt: TGCGCCAGCAGCCAAATCAAACTAGCGGGGCGGGATGAGCAGTTCTTC
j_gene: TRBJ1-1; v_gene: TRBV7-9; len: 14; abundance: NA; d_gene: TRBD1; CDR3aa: CASSLGQGNTEAFF; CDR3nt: TGTGCCAGCAGCCTGGGACAGGGTAACACTGAAGCTTTCTTT
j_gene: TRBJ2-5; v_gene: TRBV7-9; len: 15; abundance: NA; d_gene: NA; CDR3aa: CASSQGGVYQETQYF; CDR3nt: TGTGCCAGCAGCCAGGGTGGCGTGTACCAAGAGACCCAGTACTTC
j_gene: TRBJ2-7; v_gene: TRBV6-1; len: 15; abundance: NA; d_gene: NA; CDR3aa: CASSEGGWNPYEQYF; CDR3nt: TGTGCCAGCAGTGAAGGAGGGTGGAATCCCTACGAGCAGTACTTC
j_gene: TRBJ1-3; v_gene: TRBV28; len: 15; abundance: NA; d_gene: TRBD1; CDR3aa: CASSRDRDTGNTIYF; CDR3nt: TGTGCCAGCAGCAGGGACAGGGACACGGGAAACACCATATATTTT
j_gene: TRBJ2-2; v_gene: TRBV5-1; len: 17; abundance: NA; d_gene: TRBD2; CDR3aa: CASSGAGGVANTGELFF; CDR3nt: TGCGCCAGCAGCGGAGCTGGGGGGGTCGCGAACACCGGGGAGCTGTTTTTT
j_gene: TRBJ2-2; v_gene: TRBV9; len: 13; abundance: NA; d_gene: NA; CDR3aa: CASSVTGTGELFF; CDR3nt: TGTGCCAGCAGCGTCACAGGGACCGGGGAGCTGTTTTTT
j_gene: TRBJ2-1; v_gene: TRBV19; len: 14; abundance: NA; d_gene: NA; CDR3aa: CASSIGGVGREQFF; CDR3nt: TGTGCCAGTAGTATCGGAGGGGTAGGGCGTGAGCAGTTCTTC
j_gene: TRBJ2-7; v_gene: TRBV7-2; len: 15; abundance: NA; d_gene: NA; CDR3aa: CASSRAASAAYEQYF; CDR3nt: TGTGCCAGCAGCCGAGCGGCTAGCGCGGCCTACGAGCAGTACTTC
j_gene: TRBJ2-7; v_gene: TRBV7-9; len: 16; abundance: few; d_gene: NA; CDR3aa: CASSLSRGSERNEQYF; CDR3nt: TGTGCCAGCAGCTTAAGTCGGGGCTCCGAGAGGAACGAGCAGTACTTC
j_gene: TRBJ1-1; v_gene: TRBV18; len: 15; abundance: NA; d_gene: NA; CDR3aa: CASSQGPPRGTEAFF; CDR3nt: TGTGCCAGCTCCCAAGGACCTCCGCGGGGGACTGAAGCTTTCTTT
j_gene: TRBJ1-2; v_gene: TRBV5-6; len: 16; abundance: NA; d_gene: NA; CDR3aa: CASSLVSSVSSYGYTF; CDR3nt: TGTGCCAGCAGCTTGGTTTCCAGCGTTTCCTCTTATGGCTACACCTTC
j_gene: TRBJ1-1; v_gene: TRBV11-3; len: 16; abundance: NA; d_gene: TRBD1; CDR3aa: CASSPRQGGGGTEAFF; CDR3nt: TGTGCCAGCAGCCCCAGACAGGGGGGAGGGGGCACTGAAGCTTTCTTT
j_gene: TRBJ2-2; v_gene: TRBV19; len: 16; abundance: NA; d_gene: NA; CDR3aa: CASSIGRGAITGELFF; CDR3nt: TGTGCCAGTAGTATAGGTCGAGGGGCAATCACCGGGGAGCTGTTTTTT
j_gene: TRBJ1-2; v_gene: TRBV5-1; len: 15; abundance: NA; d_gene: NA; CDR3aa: CASSLFSPASYGYTF; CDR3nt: TGCGCCAGCAGCCTCTTTTCGCCCGCGAGCTATGGCTACACCTTC
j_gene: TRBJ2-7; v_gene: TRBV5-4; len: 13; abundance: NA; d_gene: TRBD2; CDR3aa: CASASGRNNEQYF; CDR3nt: TGTGCCAGCGCAAGCGGGAGGAATAACGAGCAGTACTTC
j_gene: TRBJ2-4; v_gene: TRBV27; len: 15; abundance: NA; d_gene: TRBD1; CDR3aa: CASSSRQGGGNIQYF; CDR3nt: TGTGCCAGCAGTTCAAGACAGGGGGGAGGAAACATTCAGTACTTC
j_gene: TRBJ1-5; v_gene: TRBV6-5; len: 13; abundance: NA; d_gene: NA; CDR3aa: CASSYEGYQPQHF; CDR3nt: TGTGCCAGCAGTTACGAAGGGTATCAGCCCCAGCATTTT